Sequencing of this TCR beta chain was carried out in a study of neurological immune-mediated disorders. There were 800,000 to 1,000,000 CD4+ or CD8+ T cells used in the sorted libraries. With 10-nucleotide random UMIs included, cDNA was synthesized by 5'RACE. TCRdb ran MiXCR on the 5' RACE reads and lists one entry per CDR3 protein. This sample has about 39,000 distinct CDR3 sequences; roughly 6.9% occur once, and the top ten carry roughly 5.6%. This clonotype was detected ten times or more. Its cognate antigen is unknown. General study results and limits: None of the CDR3 amino acid sequences found in expanded clones was shared across subjects. This suggests that the TCR-beta repertoires were private in all groups.

The source is a man aged 45-65 years in good health. The sequenced sample was CD4+ T cells from blood.

CDR3 DNA: TGCAGTGCTAACGGACTAGCGGGAGGACCCCGGGGTGTAGATACGCAGTATTTT. Protein: CSANGLAGGPRGVDTQYF. V usage is TRBV20-1 and J usage is TRBJ2-3, with 14 bases identical to TRBD2. This CDR3 spans 18 amino acids. The J segment lost 5 bases and the V segment lost 4 bases, leaving 14 bases of the junction unmatched. In germline, CDR1 is DFQATT, CDR2 SNEGSKA (reference sequence).